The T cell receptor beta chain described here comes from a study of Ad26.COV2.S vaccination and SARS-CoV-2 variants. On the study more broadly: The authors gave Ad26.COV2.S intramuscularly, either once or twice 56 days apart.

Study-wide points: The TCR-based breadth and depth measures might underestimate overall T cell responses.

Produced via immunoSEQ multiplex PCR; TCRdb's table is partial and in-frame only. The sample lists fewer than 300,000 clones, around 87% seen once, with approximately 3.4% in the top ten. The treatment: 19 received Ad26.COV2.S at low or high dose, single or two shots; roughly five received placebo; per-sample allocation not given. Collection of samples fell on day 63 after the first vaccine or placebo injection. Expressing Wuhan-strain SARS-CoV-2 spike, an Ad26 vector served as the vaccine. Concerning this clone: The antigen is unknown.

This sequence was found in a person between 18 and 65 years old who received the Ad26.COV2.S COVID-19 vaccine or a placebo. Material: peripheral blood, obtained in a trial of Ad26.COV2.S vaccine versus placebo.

The CDR3 nucleotides read TGTGCCAGCAATCCAGGGGGGTCTGGAAACACCATATATTTT. Translated: CASNPGGSGNTIYF. The V gene is TRBV6-5, the J gene TRBJ1-3, with TRBD1 matching 7 bases. The CDR3 runs to 14 residues. The germline V gene has CDR1 MNHEY and CDR2 SVGAGI. Unmatched junction bases numbered 4, after V lost 7 bases and J lost 1 base.